One sample yielded the 28 T cell receptor beta chains listed below, sequenced in a study of molecular identifiers for immune sequencing clone quantification. TCRdb ran MiXCR on the PCR reads and lists one entry per CDR3 protein. The sample lists fewer than 45,000 distinct CDR3 sequences, 24% occurring once. Sequenced input: naive CD8+ T cells from blood, with Jurkat cell RNA spiked in. Subset specified: FACS-sorted CD8+CD4-CCR7+CD45RA+ naive T cells. All receptors derive from a human donor in good health. Some libraries in this study had Jurkat cell RNA spiked in.

A few counts support this clonotype. This may be a read error, as it is one base from a much larger clone. The genes are TRBV7-9 and TRBJ2-7; D remains unclear. Germline V gene data show CDR1 as SEHNR and CDR2 as FQNEAQ (reference sequence). The CDR3 runs 13 residues. The CDR3: CASGLGVGHEQYF. For the CDR3, the DNA is TGTGCCAGCGGCTTAGGCGTAGGGCACGAGCAGTACTTC.

Worth noting for this clonotype: A much larger clone differs by one base, so this may be a read error. V usage is TRBV30 and J usage is TRBJ2-1, with a weak D call TRBD2 (5 bases). CDR3 length: 16 residues. The germline V and J ends were trimmed by 1 base and 3 bases, with 16 bases remaining between them. Per the germline V gene, CDR1 is GTSNPN and CDR2 is SVGIG (reference sequence). DNA for the CDR3: TGTGCCTGGAGTGGAGGTAGCGCACCATTCTACAATGAGCAGTTCTTC. Its translation is CAWSGGSAPFYNEQFF. The full variable domain, in which reference TRBV30 and TRBJ2-1 provide the parts outside the CDR3, is SQTIHQWPATLVQPVGSPLSLECTVEGTSNPNLYWYRQAAGRGLQLLFYSVGIGQISSEVPQNLSASRPQDRQFILSSKKLLLSDSGFYLCAWSGGSAPFYNEQFFGPGTRLTVL.

This clonotype was counted at least ten times. This chain connects TRBV6-5 to TRBJ2-7; tentatively, D is TRBD1 or TRBD2 (6 bases each). There are 12 residues in the CDR3. Germline CDR1 reads MNHEY; CDR2 reads SVGAGI. Trimming stripped 10 bases from V and 6 bases from J, with 16 bases between. The CDR3, as DNA: TGTGCCATCGGGGTTTGGGGGGCCGAGCAGTACTTC. Residues: CAIGVWGAEQYF.

This clonotype was recorded many times. The chain combines TRBV7-6 with TRBJ2-5; 8 positions agree with TRBD1. This CDR3 has 16 residues. The junction had 4 bases not matched to a gene; V was cut back by 0 bases and J by 1 base. CDR1 is SGHVS and CDR2 is FNYEAQ in the germline V gene. The CDR3 nucleotides read TGTGCCAGCAGCTTAGCCTTGACAGGGGCCCAAGAGACCCAGTACTTC. Amino acid sequence: CASSLALTGAQETQYF.

This clonotype showed up many times. The rearrangement links TRBV15 to TRBJ1-5; 9 bases fit TRBD1. Germline CDR1 and CDR2: LNHNV and YYDKDF (reference sequence). CDR3 length: 15 residues. With 5 bases clipped from V and 1 base from J, the junction kept 3 bases outside the gene matches. CDR3 DNA: TGTGCCACCAGCGCGGACAGGGGAAGCAATCAGCCCCAGCATTTT. Its protein product is CATSADRGSNQPQHF.

This clonotype was counted many times. J is TRBJ2-3 and V is TRBV9; unclear D gene. The CDR3 totals 14 residues. From germline, CDR1 is SGDLS and CDR2 YYNGEE. The V and J ends lost 6 bases and 2 bases respectively, with 13 bases between them. In DNA form, the CDR3 reads TGTGCCAGCAACCCCAACACAAACACAGATACGCAGTATTTT. Amino acids: CASNPNTNTDTQYF. Combining the CDR3 with reference TRBV9 and TRBJ2-3 gives the whole variable domain DSGVTQTPKHLITATGQRVTLRCSPRSGDLSVYWYQQSLDQGLQFLIQYYNGEERAKGNILERFSAQQFPDLHSELNLSSLELGDSALYFCASNPNTNTDTQYFGPGTRLTVL.

In its sample, this clonotype was seen many times. The gene calls are TRBV4-1 and TRBJ1-6; a possible D gene is TRBD1 (5 bases). Germline loops: CDR1 MGHRA, CDR2 YSYEKL. Trimming shortened V by 0 bases and J by 7 bases, and 13 bases separated the two germline ends. This CDR3 region has 16 residues. CDR3 coding DNA: TGCGCCAGCAGCCAAGAAGGGCCAGGGTGGAATTCACCCCTCCACTTT. The encoded protein is CASSQEGPGWNSPLHF.

In this sample, this clonotype turned up many times. V gene TRBV19 combines with J gene TRBJ2-4; D ambiguous. Germline-derived CDR1 and CDR2 are LNHDA and SQIVND (reference sequence). V lost 3 bases to trimming and J lost 4 bases, with 10 bases between them. The CDR3 covers 14 residues. DNA of the CDR3: TGTGCCAGTAGTATTGTGGCAGCGAAAAACATTCAGTACTTC. Encoded protein: CASSIVAAKNIQYF.

Points on this clonotype: This clone may be a read error of a much larger clone one base away. The chain recombines TRBV19 with TRBJ1-1; D is unclear. The CDR3 contains 15 residues. V was trimmed by 2 bases and J by 1 base, leaving 11 bases between them. Germline values: CDR1 LNHDA, CDR2 SQIVND (reference sequence). The CDR3 spells CASSIFPHTNTEAFF. The CDR3 DNA reads TGTGCCAGTAGTATATTCCCACACACGAACACTGAAGCTTTCTTT.

For this clonotype: This clone may be a read error of a much larger clone one base away. The rearrangement uses TRBV7-9 and TRBJ2-7; D gene unclear. The CDR3 covers 12 residues. The germline V gene encodes CDR1 SEHNR and CDR2 FQNEAQ (reference sequence). Trimming left V 6 bases short and J 0 bases short, with 6 bases between. This CDR3 is CASSQRSYEQYF. The DNA for the CDR3 is TGTGCCAGCAGTCAACGCTCCTACGAGCAGTACTTC.

A remark on this clonotype: This may be a read error, as it is one base from a much larger clone. The V gene is TRBV3-1, the J gene TRBJ2-7, with TRBD1 as a possible D gene (6 bases). Germline-derived CDR1 and CDR2 are LGHDT and YNNKEL (reference sequence). The CDR3 has 13 amino acids. CDR3 region: CASSLGQTYEQHF. CDR3 in DNA: TGTGCCAGCAGCCTTGGACAGACCTACGAGCAGCACTTC.

Concerning this clonotype: A much larger clone is a single base away; this may be a read error. This chain joins TRBV27 and TRBJ2-7; tentatively, D is TRBD1 or TRBD2 (6 bases each). V lost 3 bases and J 0 bases, leaving 9 bases between the germline ends. Germline V gene sequence: CDR1 MNHEY, CDR2 SMNVEV (reference sequence). This CDR3 contains 14 residues. The CDR3 DNA is TGTGCCAGCAGTTTGCCGGGGGCCTCCTACGAGCAGTACTTC. Translation: CASSLPGASYEQYF.

Concerning this clonotype itself: A read error may explain this, as a much larger clone is one base away. The rearrangement joins TRBV28 to TRBJ2-1, with 7 bases fitting TRBD1. This CDR3 spans 12 amino acids. Germline V gene lookup returns CDR1 MDHEN and CDR2 SYDVKM. CDR3 protein: CAGSTGENEQFF. CDR3 in DNA: TGTGCCGGCAGTACAGGGGAGAATGAGCAGTTCTTC.

This clonotype was observed a handful of times. As DNA, the CDR3 is TGTGCCAGCAGCCGTACCCAGGACGTGAACCAAGAGACCCAGTACTTC. Translation: CASSRTQDVNQETQYF. V usage is TRBV28 and J usage is TRBJ2-5; D call uncertain. CDR1 is MDHEN and CDR2 is SYDVKM in the germline V gene. The CDR3 is made up of 16 amino acids. V lost 6 bases to trimming and J lost 0 bases, with 17 bases between them.

This clonotype was counted ten times or more. The chain is built from TRBV20-1 and TRBJ2-3; 8 bases map to TRBD1. V dropped 6 bases and J dropped 5; count of bases not matched to a gene: 7. Germline loops: CDR1 DFQATT, CDR2 SNEGSKA (reference sequence). The CDR3 is made up of 13 amino acids. This CDR3 reads CSARTGSIDTQYF. The CDR3 coding sequence is TGCAGTGCCCGGACAGGGTCGATAGATACGCAGTATTTT.

This clonotype was seen ten or more times. The chain recombines TRBV10-3 with TRBJ2-7; 7 nucleotides match TRBD1. Per the germline V gene, CDR1 is ENHRY and CDR2 is SYGVKD. The CDR3 is made up of 16 amino acids. Germline trimming cut 0 bases from V and 6 bases from J; bases unmatched to any gene: 11. The CDR3 sequence: CAISESAWTGLVEQYF. For the CDR3, the DNA is TGTGCCATCAGTGAGTCCGCCTGGACAGGCCTAGTCGAGCAGTACTTC.

Regarding this clonotype: This clone may be a read error of a much larger clone one base away. The gene calls are TRBV14 and TRBJ2-5; no clear D. This CDR3 contains 13 residues. CDR1 and CDR2 (germline): SGHDN, FVKESK. CDR3 coding DNA: TGTGCCGGCAGCCAATGGTCCCAAGAGACCCAGTACTTC. As protein: CAGSQWSQETQYF.

To note about this clonotype: At one of its ends the junction is not consistent with the germline gene, which may arise from a read error. The chain links TRBV15 to TRBJ1-5; D uncertain. The CDR3 runs to 15 residues. Per the germline V gene, CDR1 is LNHNV and CDR2 is YYDKDF (reference sequence). The CDR3 loop is CATSRDSASNRPQHF. The CDR3 DNA reads TGTGCCACCAGCAGAGACAGTGCGAGCAATCGGCCCCAGCATTTT.

On this clonotype: A much more abundant neighbour one base away suggests this may be a read error. The V call is TRBV7-2, the J call TRBJ2-3; D might be TRBD1 (6 bases). Trimming took 4 bases from V and 1 from J, leaving 27 bases between them. CDR3 length: 20 residues. CDR1 and CDR2 (germline): SGHTA, FQGNSA. CDR3: CASSSHLRDTETIRTDTQYF. CDR3 sequence (DNA): TGTGCCAGCAGCTCACATCTCCGGGACACTGAAACAATACGCACAGATACGCAGTATTTT. Variable domain in full (rest from reference TRBV7-2 and TRBJ2-3): GAGVSQSPSNKVTEKGKDVELRCDPISGHTALYWYRQSLGQGLEFLIYFQGNSAPDKSGLPSDRFSAERTGGSVSTLTIQRTQQEDSAVYLCASSSHLRDTETIRTDTQYFGPGTRLTVL.

In this sample, this clonotype turned up many times. J is TRBJ1-5 and V is TRBV12-3 or TRBV12-4; D not resolved. The CDR3 loop spans 13 amino acids. Between the trimmed V and J ends, which lost 5 bases and 4 bases, there was a span of 9 bases. The CDR3 DNA is TGTGCCAGCAGTGGGGTGGAAAATCAGCCCCAGCATTTT. Amino acids: CASSGVENQPQHF.

In this sample, this clonotype turned up many times. The V and J genes are TRBV2 and TRBJ2-5; 12 nucleotides agree with TRBD2. CDR1 and CDR2 from the germline V gene are SNHLY and FYNNEI. V shed 6 bases, J shed 4 bases, and the junction held 9 bases outside the gene matches. The CDR3 sequence is 16 residues long. The CDR3 region has the DNA TGTGCCAGCAGACGAGCTAGCGGGGGGGCCCCAGAGACCCAGTACTTC. Translating it yields CASRRASGGAPETQYF. The full variable domain, in which reference TRBV2 and TRBJ2-5 provide the parts outside the CDR3, is EPEVTQTPSHQVTQMGQEVILRCVPISNHLYFYWYRQILGQKVEFLVSFYNNEISEKSEIFDDQFSVERPDGSNFTLKIRSTKLEDSAMYFCASRRASGGAPETQYFGPGTRLLVL.

By share of the sample, this clonotype is medium-sized. The chain uses TRBV7-2 and TRBJ2-7; 7 positions agree with TRBD1. Trimming took 8 bases from V and 0 from J; bases not matched to a gene: 4. The CDR3 totals 13 residues. Germline assignment: CDR1 SGHTA and CDR2 FQGNSA. DNA of the CDR3: TGTGCCAGCTCCGACAGGGTCTCCTACGAGCAGTACTTC. The encoded protein is CASSDRVSYEQYF.

This clonotype was recorded at least ten times. The genes are TRBV7-9 and TRBJ2-3, with 8 bases fitting TRBD1. V shed 1 base and J 2 bases; nucleotides not matched to a gene: 11. The CDR3 is 18 residues long. Per germline, CDR1 SEHNR and CDR2 FQNEAQ (reference sequence). This chain's CDR3 is CASSLDRGQAMLTDTQYF. In DNA form, the CDR3 reads TGTGCCAGCAGCTTAGATCGGGGACAGGCGATGCTCACAGATACGCAGTATTTT.

As regards this clonotype: Possible read error: a much larger clone is one base away. The V gene is TRBV11-1, the J gene TRBJ2-3; the D gene is possibly TRBD2 (5 bases). The CDR3 runs to 13 residues. V shed 7 bases and J shed 2 bases, with 10 bases lying between them. The V gene's germline CDR1 is SGHAT and CDR2 FQDESV (reference sequence). CDR3 amino acids: CASTAVYTDTQYF. CDR3 DNA: TGTGCCAGCACAGCGGTTTACACAGATACGCAGTATTTT.

With regard to this clonotype: The CDR3 end shows no conserved phenylalanine or tryptophan, and so a read error is likely. The genes are TRBV7-9 and TRBJ2-7, with D maybe TRBD2 (5 bases). Germline CDR1 SEHNR, CDR2 FQNEAQ (reference sequence). This CDR3 contains 16 residues. Trimming left V 4 bases short and J 1 base short, with 17 bases between. CDR3: CASSSQRGTPSYEQYL. In DNA form, the CDR3 reads TGTGCCAGCAGCTCTCAACGGGGAACCCCATCCTACGAGCAGTACCTC.

This clonotype was counted many times. The chain joins TRBV5-1 to TRBJ2-7; D is perhaps TRBD1 or TRBD2 (5 bases each). This CDR3 contains 12 residues. Trimming cost V 0 bases and J 7 bases, with 8 bases left between them. Germline V lookup: CDR1 SGHRS, CDR2 YFSETQ. The DNA of the CDR3 is TGCGCCAGCAGCTTGGCCGGGACGGAGCAGTACTTC. Encoded protein: CASSLAGTEQYF.

This clonotype was counted between two and nine times. The chain couples TRBV13 to TRBJ1-1, with unresolved D. V shed 8 bases and J shed 4 bases, with 20 bases lying between them. The germline V gene has CDR1 PRHDT and CDR2 FYEKMQ (reference sequence). The CDR3 has 15 residues. The CDR3 loop is CASGNPGPVGTEAFF. In nucleotides, the CDR3 is TGTGCCAGCGGCAACCCCGGCCCAGTAGGCACTGAAGCTTTCTTT.

There are many counts of this clonotype. The rearrangement links TRBV29-1 to TRBJ2-7, with D unclear. Germline assignment: CDR1 SQVTM and CDR2 ANQGSEA. The length of the CDR3 is 11 residues. The V and J ends lost 5 bases and 1 base respectively, with 6 bases between them. CDR3 DNA: TGCAGCGTTAATCTTTCCTACGAGCAGTACTTC. It encodes CSVNLSYEQYF.